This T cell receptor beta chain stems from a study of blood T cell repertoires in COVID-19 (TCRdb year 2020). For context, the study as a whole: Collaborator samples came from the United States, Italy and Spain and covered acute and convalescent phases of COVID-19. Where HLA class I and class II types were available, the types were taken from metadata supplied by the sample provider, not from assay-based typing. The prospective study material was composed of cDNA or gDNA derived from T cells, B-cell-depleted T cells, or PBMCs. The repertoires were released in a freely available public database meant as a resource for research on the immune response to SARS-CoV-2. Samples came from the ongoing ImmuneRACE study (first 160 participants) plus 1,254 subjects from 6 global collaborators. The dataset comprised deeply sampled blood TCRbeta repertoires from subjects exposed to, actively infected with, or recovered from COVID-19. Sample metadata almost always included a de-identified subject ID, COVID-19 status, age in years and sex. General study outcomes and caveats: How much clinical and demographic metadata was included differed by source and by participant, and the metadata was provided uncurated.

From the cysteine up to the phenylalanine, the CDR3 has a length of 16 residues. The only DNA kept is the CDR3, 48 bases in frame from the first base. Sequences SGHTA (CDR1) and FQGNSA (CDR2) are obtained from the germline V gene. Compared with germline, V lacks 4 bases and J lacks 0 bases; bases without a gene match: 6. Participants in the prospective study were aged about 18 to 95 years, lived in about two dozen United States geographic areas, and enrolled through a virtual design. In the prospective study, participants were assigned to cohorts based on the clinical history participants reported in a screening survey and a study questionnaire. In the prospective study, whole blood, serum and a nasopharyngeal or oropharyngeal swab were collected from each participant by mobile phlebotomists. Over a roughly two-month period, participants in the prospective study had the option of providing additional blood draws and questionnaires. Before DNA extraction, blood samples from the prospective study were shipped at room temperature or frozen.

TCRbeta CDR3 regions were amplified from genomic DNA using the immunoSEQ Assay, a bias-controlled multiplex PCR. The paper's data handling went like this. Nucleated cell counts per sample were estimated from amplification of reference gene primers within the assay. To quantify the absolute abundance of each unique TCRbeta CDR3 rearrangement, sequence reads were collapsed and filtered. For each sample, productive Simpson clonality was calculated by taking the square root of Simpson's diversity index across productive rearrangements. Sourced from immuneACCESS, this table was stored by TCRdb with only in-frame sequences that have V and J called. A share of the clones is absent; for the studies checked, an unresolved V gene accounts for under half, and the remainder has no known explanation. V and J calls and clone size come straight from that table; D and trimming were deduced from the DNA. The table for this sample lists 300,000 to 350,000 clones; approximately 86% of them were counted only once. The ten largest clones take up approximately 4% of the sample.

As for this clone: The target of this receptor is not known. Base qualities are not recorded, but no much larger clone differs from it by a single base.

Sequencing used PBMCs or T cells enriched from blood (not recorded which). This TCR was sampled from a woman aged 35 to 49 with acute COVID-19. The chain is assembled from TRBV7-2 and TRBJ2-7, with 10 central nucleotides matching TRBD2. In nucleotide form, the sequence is TGTGCCAGCAGCTCAGCGGGAGGGCCAGCCTCCTACGAGCAGTACTTC. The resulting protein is CASSSAGGPASYEQYF.